One sample yielded the 14 T cell receptor beta chains listed below, sequenced in a study of T cell repertoires in cytomegalovirus infection. Each CDR3 protein is one row after TCRdb ran MiXCR on the reads. There are hundreds of thousands of distinct CDR3 sequences in the sample; roughly a third occur only once, and 15% to 20% lies in the top ten. These receptors have no known antigen. Sequences were derived from cultured PBMCs, sampled from culture after CMV antigen stimulation. Receptor source: a human donor in good health (CMV status not recorded). Some clones in this sample may be carry-over from other donors' samples.

In this sample, this clonotype turned up many times. The chain links TRBV7-2 to TRBJ2-7; TRBD2 matches at 8 bases. The V gene end was trimmed by 2 bases and the J gene end by 3 bases; junction bases not matched to a gene: 3. Per the germline V gene, CDR1 is SGHTA and CDR2 is FQGNSA. This CDR3 has 14 residues. The CDR3: CASSLFAGGYEQYF. CDR3 nucleotide sequence: TGTGCCAGCAGCTTATTCGCGGGAGGCTACGAGCAGTACTTC.

The chain employs TRBV20-1 and TRBJ1-5, with D possibly matching TRBD1 (5 bases). The CDR3 totals 13 residues. The V gene lost 6 bases and the J gene lost 5 bases, with 14 bases spanning the gap. Germline CDR1 reads DFQATT; CDR2 reads SNEGSKA (reference sequence). CDR3 sequence reads: CSATRTQYQPQHF. The DNA for the CDR3 is TGCAGTGCAACAAGGACACAATATCAGCCCCAGCATTTT.

The chain combines TRBV7-8 with TRBJ2-1, with 11 bases aligning to TRBD2. The CDR3 totals 15 residues. The germline gives CDR1 SGHVS, CDR2 FQNEAQ. Trimming removed 5 bases from V and 6 bases from J; junction bases left unmatched: 6. CDR3 in DNA: TGTGCCAGCAGCGTAACTAGCGGGAGTATCAATGAGCAGTTCTTC. It yields the protein CASSVTSGSINEQFF.

This sequence joins TRBV7-9 and TRBJ1-2; D unresolved. This CDR3 region has 14 residues. CDR1 is SEHNR, CDR2 FQNEAQ, per germline (reference sequence). Trimming left V 5 bases short and J 4 bases short, with 14 bases between. The CDR3 bases are TGTGCCAGCAGCCCAATTGGACCGGGCTATGGCTACACCTTC. It codes for CASSPIGPGYGYTF.

The chain couples TRBV20-1 to TRBJ1-2, with a possible D match to TRBD1 (6 bases). The germline CDR1 and CDR2 sequences are DFQATT and SNEGSKA (reference sequence). V dropped 0 bases and J dropped 1 base, with 9 bases sitting between them. This CDR3 contains 14 residues. The CDR3 here is CSARDPGHNYGYTF. The CDR3 DNA follows: TGCAGTGCTAGAGACCCGGGACATAACTATGGCTACACCTTC.

This clonotype appeared a few times. CDR3 sequence: CASSFAGVPGELFF. The CDR3 DNA is TGTGCCAGCAGCTTCGCAGGGGTCCCCGGGGAGCTGTTTTTT. The chain has TRBV7-6 and TRBJ2-2, with TRBD1 as a possible D gene (6 bases). CDR3 size: 14 residues. V lost 3 bases, J lost 6 bases, and 11 bases lay in between. The germline V gene encodes CDR1 SGHVS and CDR2 FNYEAQ.

This clonotype was observed many times. V usage is TRBV7-2 and J usage is TRBJ1-1; the D gene is possibly TRBD1 (5 bases). The length of the CDR3 is 15 residues. V was trimmed by 5 bases and J by 0 bases, leaving 13 bases between them. The V gene's germline CDR1 is SGHTA and CDR2 FQGNSA. In DNA form, the CDR3 reads TGTGCCAGCAGCATGCACGGGACGGTGAACACTGAAGCTTTCTTT. Its translation: CASSMHGTVNTEAFF. Together with reference TRBV7-2 and TRBJ1-1, the CDR3 gives the full variable domain: GAGVSQSPSNKVTEKGKDVELRCDPISGHTALYWYRQSLGQGLEFLIYFQGNSAPDKSGLPSDRFSAERTGGSVSTLTIQRTQQEDSAVYLCASSMHGTVNTEAFFGQGTRLTVV.

In its sample, this clonotype was seen once. The V gene is TRBV4-3, the J gene TRBJ1-4; TRBD1 aligns across 7 bases. CDR3 length: 16 amino acids. Looked up from germline, CDR1 is LGHNA and CDR2 is YSLEER. Unmatched junction bases numbered 7, after V lost 1 base and J lost 5 bases. The chain's CDR3 is CASSQGADRVNEKLFF. CDR3 DNA sequence: TGCGCCAGCAGCCAAGGAGCCGACAGGGTGAATGAAAAACTGTTTTTT.

This clonotype showed up just a few times. The V call is TRBV28, the J call TRBJ2-7; TRBD2 matches at 8 bases. The CDR3 consists of 14 residues. The ends lost 3 bases at V and 7 bases at J; junction bases unmatched: 8. The germline V gene has CDR1 MDHEN and CDR2 SYDVKM. This CDR3 is CASSFRGGGWEQYF. The CDR3 DNA sequence: TGTGCCAGCAGTTTCCGGGGGGGTGGCTGGGAGCAGTACTTC.

There are many counts of this clonotype. The chain links TRBV7-8 to TRBJ1-2, with D perhaps TRBD1 (5 bases). The length of the CDR3 is 15 residues. CDR1 and CDR2 from the germline V gene are SGHVS and FQNEAQ. Trimming removed 3 bases from V and 4 bases from J, with 15 bases in between. CDR3 bases: TGTGCCAGCAGCTTCTCCCTAAGGGGACTCTATGGCTACACCTTC. Translated: CASSFSLRGLYGYTF.

V gene TRBV4-2 combines with J gene TRBJ2-7, with D maybe TRBD1 (6 bases). This CDR3 has 15 amino acids. V lost 1 base to trimming and J lost 0 bases, with 10 bases between them. Per the germline V gene, CDR1 is LGHNA and CDR2 is YNFKEQ. The CDR3 reads CASSQVWTDSYEQYF. DNA of the CDR3: TGTGCCAGCAGCCAAGTTTGGACAGACTCCTACGAGCAGTACTTC.

The V and J genes are TRBV12-3 or TRBV12-4 and TRBJ2-3; D may be TRBD1 or TRBD2 (5 bases each). The CDR3 extends over 16 amino acids. Trimming pared 6 bases from V and 0 bases from J, leaving 16 bases between. The CDR3 here is CASRPKLWGSTDTQYF. CDR3 coding DNA: TGTGCCAGCAGGCCGAAACTTTGGGGGAGCACAGATACGCAGTATTTT.

This clonotype was counted a few times. The gene calls are TRBV4-2 and TRBJ2-1; D remains ambiguous. Germline V gene sequence: CDR1 LGHNA, CDR2 YNFKEQ. V was pared by 1 base and J by 0 bases, with 7 bases between. CDR3 length: 15 amino acids. CDR3 nucleotides: TGTGCCAGCAGCCAAGTTCCAAGCTCCTACAATGAGCAGTTCTTC. Its translation is CASSQVPSSYNEQFF.

This clonotype was observed at least ten times. The chain combines TRBV6-1 with TRBJ2-5; D might be TRBD1 (5 bases). The germline CDR1 and CDR2 sequences are MNHNS and SASEGT. The CDR3 has 14 amino acids. V was cut by 7 bases and J by 4 bases, with 16 bases left in between. The chain's CDR3 is CASTRTLRGETQYF. For the CDR3, the DNA is TGTGCCAGCACCCGGACGTTAAGGGGAGAGACCCAGTACTTC.